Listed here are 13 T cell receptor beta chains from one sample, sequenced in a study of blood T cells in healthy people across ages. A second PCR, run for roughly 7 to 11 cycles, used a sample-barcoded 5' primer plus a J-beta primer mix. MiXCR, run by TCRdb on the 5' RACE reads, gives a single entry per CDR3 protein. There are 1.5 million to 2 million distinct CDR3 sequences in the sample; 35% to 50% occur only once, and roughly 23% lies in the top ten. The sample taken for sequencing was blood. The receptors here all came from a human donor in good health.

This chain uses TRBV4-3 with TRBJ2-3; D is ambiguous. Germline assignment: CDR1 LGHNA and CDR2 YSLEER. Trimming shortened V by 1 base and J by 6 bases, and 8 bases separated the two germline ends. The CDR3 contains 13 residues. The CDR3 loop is CASSQVPWDTQYF. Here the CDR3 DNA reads TGCGCCAGCAGCCAAGTCCCCTGGGATACGCAGTATTTT.

CDR3 in DNA: TGTGCCAGCAGCTTGCTTGTCCTGCTGGTGGGCACTGAAGCTTTCTTT. Protein sequence: CASSLLVLLVGTEAFF. This chain connects TRBV5-5 to TRBJ1-1; no clear D. The CDR3 contains 16 residues. V dropped 1 base and J dropped 4 bases, with 17 bases sitting between them. The germline CDR1 and CDR2 sequences are SGHKS and YYEKEE (reference sequence).

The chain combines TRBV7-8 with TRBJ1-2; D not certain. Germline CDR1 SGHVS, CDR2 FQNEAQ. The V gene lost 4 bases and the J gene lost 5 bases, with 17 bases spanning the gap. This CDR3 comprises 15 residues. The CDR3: CASSSSWKAVYGYTF. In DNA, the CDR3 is TGTGCCAGCAGCTCAAGCTGGAAAGCTGTTTATGGCTACACCTTC.

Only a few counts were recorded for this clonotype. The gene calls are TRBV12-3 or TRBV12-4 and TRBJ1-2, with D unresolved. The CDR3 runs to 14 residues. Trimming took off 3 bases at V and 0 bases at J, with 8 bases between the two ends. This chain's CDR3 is CASSFGSPNYGYTF. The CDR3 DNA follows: TGTGCCAGCAGTTTTGGTAGTCCTAACTATGGCTACACCTTC.

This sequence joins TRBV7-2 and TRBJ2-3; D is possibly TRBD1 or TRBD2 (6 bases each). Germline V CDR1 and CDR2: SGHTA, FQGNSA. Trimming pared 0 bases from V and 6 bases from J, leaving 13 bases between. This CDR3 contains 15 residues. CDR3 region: CASSLARGALDTQYF. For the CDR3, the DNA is TGTGCCAGCAGCTTAGCGAGGGGGGCCTTGGATACGCAGTATTTT.

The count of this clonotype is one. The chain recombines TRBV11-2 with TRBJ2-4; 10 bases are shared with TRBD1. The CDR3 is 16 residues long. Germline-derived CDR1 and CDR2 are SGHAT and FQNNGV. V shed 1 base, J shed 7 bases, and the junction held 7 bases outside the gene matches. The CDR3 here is CASSLGPGQGLNIQYF. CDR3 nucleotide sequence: TGTGCCAGCAGCTTAGGTCCGGGACAGGGGTTGAACATTCAGTACTTC.

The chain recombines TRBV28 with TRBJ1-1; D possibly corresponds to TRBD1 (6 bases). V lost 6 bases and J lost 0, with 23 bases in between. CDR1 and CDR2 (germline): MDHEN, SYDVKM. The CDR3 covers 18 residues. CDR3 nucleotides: TGTGCCAGCAGCGAAGGGTTTAATACGGACAGTTTGAACACTGAAGCTTTCTTT. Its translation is CASSEGFNTDSLNTEAFF.

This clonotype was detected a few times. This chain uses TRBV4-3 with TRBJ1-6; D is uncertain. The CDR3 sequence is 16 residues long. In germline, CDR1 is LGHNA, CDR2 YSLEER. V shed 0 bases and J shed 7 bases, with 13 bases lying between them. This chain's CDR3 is CASSQDKTLANSPLHF. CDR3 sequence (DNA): TGCGCCAGCAGCCAAGACAAGACCCTGGCGAATTCACCCCTCCACTTT.

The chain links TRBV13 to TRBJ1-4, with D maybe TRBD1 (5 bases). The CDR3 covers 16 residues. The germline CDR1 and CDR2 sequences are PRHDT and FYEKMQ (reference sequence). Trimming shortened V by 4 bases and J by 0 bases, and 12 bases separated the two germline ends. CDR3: CASSSTRGATNEKLFF. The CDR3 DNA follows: TGTGCCAGCAGCTCGACGAGGGGTGCAACTAATGAAAAACTGTTTTTT.

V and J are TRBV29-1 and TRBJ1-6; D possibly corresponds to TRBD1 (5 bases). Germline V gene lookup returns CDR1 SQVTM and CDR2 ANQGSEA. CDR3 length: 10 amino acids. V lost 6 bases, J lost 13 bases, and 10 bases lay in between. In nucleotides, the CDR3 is TGCAGCGTGGGGGATTGGCCCCTCCACTTT. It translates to CSVGDWPLHF.

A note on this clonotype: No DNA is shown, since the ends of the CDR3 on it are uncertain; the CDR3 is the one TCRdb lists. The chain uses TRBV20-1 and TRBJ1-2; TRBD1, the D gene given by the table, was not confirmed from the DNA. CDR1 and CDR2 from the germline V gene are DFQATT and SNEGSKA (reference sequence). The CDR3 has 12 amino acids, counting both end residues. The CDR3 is CSADFGQGSHTF.

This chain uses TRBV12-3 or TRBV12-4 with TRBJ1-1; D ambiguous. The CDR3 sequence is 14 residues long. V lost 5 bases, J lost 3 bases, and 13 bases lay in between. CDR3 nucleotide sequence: TGTGCCAGCAGTCCGACGGGCAGCCACACTGAAGCTTTCTTT. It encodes CASSPTGSHTEAFF.

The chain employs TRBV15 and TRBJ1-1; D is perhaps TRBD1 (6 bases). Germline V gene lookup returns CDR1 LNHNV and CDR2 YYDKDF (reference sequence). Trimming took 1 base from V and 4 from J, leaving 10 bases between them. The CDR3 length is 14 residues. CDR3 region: CATSRVGGATEAFF. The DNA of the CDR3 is TGTGCCACCAGCAGAGTTGGGGGGGCCACTGAAGCTTTCTTT.